This TCR beta chain was sequenced for a study of response to subunit inactivated influenza vaccine listed by TCRdb under 2018. For the wider study: Deep quantitative profiling of the T cell receptor repertoire was used in the study to follow responses to a trivalent subunit inactivated influenza vaccine.

This clonotype came up a few times. Which antigen it targets is not known. The sample holds no much larger clone one base away, and base qualities are not on file. The library relied on RT-PCR. Sequenced on an Illumina HiSeq 2500. TCRdb reprocessing: public reads trimmed at Q25 with fastp, clones called with MiXCR, in-frame beta chains kept. Every CDR3 protein is listed once, alongside the most common genes and DNA of its rows. The sample table shows about half a million distinct CDR3 sequences, and less than 8% are seen once. In total, the top ten clones hold roughly 13% of the sample. What the authors observed across the whole study: It was suggested by the authors that each seasonal influenza vaccination may recruit only a limited number of new T cells.

According to the germline V gene, CDR1 reads MDHEN and CDR2 reads SYDVKM. V and J lose 6 bases and 4 bases, and a span of 13 bases separates them. The cysteine opens and the phenylalanine closes a CDR3 of 14 amino acids. The DNA shown is the 42-base CDR3, in frame from base 1. The origin of this receptor is a man between 45 and 75 years old who received an inactivated influenza vaccine. Donor details come from another sample of the same person, matched by shared clones. The sample was PBMCs from blood, taken approximately 25 months after vaccination. The chain is assembled from TRBV28 and TRBJ2-1; the D region possibly corresponds to TRBD1 (5 bases align). The CDR3 has the sequence CASRTGPQYNEQFF. The nucleotide sequence is given as TGTGCCAGCAGAACAGGACCACAATACAATGAGCAGTTCTTC.